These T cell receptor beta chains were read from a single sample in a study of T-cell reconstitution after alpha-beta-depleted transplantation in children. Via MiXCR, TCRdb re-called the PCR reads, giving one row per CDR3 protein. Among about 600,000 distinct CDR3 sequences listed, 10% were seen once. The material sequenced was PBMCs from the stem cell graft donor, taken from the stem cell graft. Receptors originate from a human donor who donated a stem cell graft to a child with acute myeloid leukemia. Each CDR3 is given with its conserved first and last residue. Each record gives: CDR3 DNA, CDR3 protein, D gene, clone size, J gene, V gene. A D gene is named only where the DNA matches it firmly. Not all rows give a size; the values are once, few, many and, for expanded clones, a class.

TGTGCCAGCTTAGCGGGAGCCACAGATACGCAGTATTTT CASLAGATDTQYF TRBD2 few TRBJ2-3 TRBV27
TGCAGCCAACTAGCGGAAATCTCCTACGAGCAGTACTTC CSQLAEISYEQYF TRBD2 - TRBJ2-7 TRBV20-1
TGTGCCGAACACCGGGCCGGGATGCCCAAAAACATTCAGTACTTC CAEHRAGMPKNIQYF - few TRBJ2-4 TRBV6-2/TRBV6-3
TGTGCCAGCTCACCGGGCAGGGGGCCCGTCAAAAACATTCAGTACTTC CASSPGRGPVKNIQYF TRBD1 few TRBJ2-4 TRBV18
TGTGCCTGGAGTTCGATCCCGGGACCCATGGGCACTGAAGCTTTCTTT CAWSSIPGPMGTEAFF - - TRBJ1-1 TRBV30
TGTGCCAGCAGCGTTCAGGGACAGGCCCTCCACTTT CASSVQGQALHF TRBD1 few TRBJ1-6 TRBV7-2
TGTGCCAGCAGCCCCACCCCACTAGCGCGACCCTACAATGAGCAGTTCTTC CASSPTPLARPYNEQFF TRBD2 few TRBJ2-1 TRBV4-2
TGTGCCTGGAAGGTCGGCTTTGGGTACGAGCAGTACTTC CAWKVGFGYEQYF - - TRBJ2-7 TRBV30
TGTGCCAGCAGCTTTAACGAAGAAGCTTTCTTT CASSFNEEAFF - - TRBJ1-1 TRBV7-9
TGTGCCAGCAGCCAAGAGCGGGGTGGGACTAGCGAATTTACAGATACGCAGTATTTT CASSQERGGTSEFTDTQYF TRBD2 many TRBJ2-3 TRBV4-2
TGTGCCACCAGTGCCCCCCGGGGGGGAAGGAACAATGAGCAGTTCTTC CATSAPRGGRNNEQFF TRBD2 many TRBJ2-1 TRBV24-1
TGCAGCGTTGAAGGGCTGCTAGCGGGACTCCCCTACGAGCAGTACTTC CSVEGLLAGLPYEQYF TRBD2 many TRBJ2-7 TRBV29-1